The clone carrying this T cell receptor beta chain was counted many times. Its antigen remains unidentified. Germline-derived CDR1 and CDR2 are SNHLY and FYNNEI. The CDR3 has 13 amino acids. Trimming left V 5 bases short and J 5 bases short, with 10 bases between. Expressed TCRB transcripts were sequenced, since all the RNA that had been isolated was reverse transcribed. Clones were sequenced by immunoSEQ multiplex PCR, and TCRdb holds only the in-frame ones, with some missing. The table includes around 160,000 clones, about 10% detected once. This entry comes from a study of beta chain features in type 1 diabetes. Looking at the study overall: Taken together, all samples contributed approximately 110 million examined sorted cells. Study results and caveats: People with Type 1 diabetes carried modestly yet significantly shorter TCRB CDR3s in all four CD4+ subsets.

The V and J genes are TRBV2 and TRBJ1-5; perhaps TRBD1 as D (5 bases). The origin of this receptor is a woman younger than 45 with type 1 diabetes. Sequencing was done on a sample of central memory CD4+ T cells from blood. CDR3 DNA: TGTGCCAGCAGTATCAGGGAGGATCAGCCCCAGCATTTT. Translating gives CASSIREDQPQHF.